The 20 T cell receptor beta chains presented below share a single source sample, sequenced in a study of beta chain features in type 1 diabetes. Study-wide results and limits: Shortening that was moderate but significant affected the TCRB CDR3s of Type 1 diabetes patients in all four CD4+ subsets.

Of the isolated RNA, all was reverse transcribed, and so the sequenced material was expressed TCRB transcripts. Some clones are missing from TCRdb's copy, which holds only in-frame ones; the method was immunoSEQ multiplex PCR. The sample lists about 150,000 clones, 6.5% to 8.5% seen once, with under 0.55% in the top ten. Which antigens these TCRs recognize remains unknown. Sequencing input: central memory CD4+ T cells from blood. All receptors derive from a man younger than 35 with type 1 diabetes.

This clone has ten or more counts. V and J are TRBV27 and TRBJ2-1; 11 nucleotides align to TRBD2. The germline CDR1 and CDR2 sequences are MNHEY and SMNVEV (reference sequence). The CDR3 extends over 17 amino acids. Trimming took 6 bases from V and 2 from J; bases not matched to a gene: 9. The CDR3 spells CASRSKDSGRAYNEQFF. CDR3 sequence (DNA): TGTGCCAGCAGATCAAAGGATAGCGGGAGGGCCTACAATGAGCAGTTCTTC.

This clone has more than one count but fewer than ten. CDR3 amino acids: CASSPQGAVADTQYF. CDR3 nucleotides: TGTGCCAGCAGCCCGCAGGGGGCTGTGGCAGATACGCAGTATTTT. The rearrangement joins TRBV11-2 to TRBJ2-3; 8 nucleotides agree with TRBD1. V lost 5 bases and J lost 4; bases outside the gene matches: 8. The CDR3 length is 15 residues. Germline-derived CDR1 and CDR2 are SGHAT and FQNNGV. Full variable domain (outside the CDR3, taken from reference TRBV11-2 and TRBJ2-3): EAGVAQSPRYKIIEKRQSVAFWCNPISGHATLYWYQQILGQGPKLLIQFQNNGVVDDSQLPKDRFSAERLKGVDSTLKIQPAKLEDSAVYLCASSPQGAVADTQYFGPGTRLTVL.

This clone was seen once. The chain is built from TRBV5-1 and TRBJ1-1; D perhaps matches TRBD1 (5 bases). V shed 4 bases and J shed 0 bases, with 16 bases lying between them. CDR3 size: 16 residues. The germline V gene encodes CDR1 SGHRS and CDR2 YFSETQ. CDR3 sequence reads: CASSGGRAFVNTEAFF. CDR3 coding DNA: TGCGCCAGCAGCGGTGGCAGGGCGTTTGTGAACACTGAAGCTTTCTTT.

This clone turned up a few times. DNA for the CDR3: TGCGCCAGCAGTACAGTCGATGGCTACACCTTC. Amino acids: CASSTVDGYTF. J is TRBJ1-2 and V is TRBV10-2; D is unresolved. Germline loops: CDR1 WSHSY, CDR2 SAAADI. Trimming shortened V by 5 bases and J by 6 bases, and 7 bases separated the two germline ends. This CDR3 has 11 residues.

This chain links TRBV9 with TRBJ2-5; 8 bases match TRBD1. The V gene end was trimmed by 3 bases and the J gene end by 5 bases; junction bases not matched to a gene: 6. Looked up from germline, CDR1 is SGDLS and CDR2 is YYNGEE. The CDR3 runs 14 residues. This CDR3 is CASSAGDRGETQYF. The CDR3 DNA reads TGTGCCAGCAGCGCCGGAGACAGGGGCGAGACCCAGTACTTC.

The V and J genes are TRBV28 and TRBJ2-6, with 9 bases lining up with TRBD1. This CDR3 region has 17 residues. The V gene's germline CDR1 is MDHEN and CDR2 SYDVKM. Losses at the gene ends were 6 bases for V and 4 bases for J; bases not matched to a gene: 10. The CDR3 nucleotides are TGTGCCAGCAGCCCACCGGGACAGGGCTGGGGGGCCAACGTCCTGACTTTC. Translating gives CASSPPGQGWGANVLTF.

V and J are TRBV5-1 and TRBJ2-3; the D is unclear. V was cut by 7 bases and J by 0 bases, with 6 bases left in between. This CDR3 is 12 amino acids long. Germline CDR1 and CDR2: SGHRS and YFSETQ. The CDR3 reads CASGESTDTQYF. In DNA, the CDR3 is TGCGCCAGCGGAGAGAGCACAGATACGCAGTATTTT.

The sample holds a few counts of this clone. The DNA of the CDR3 is TGTGCCAGCAGTGGGGATCCCCCGGCGACAGGAGAAGAGGTCACTGAAGCTTTCTTT. It is translated as CASSGDPPATGEEVTEAFF. The chain employs TRBV27 and TRBJ1-1; possible D gene TRBD1, 6 bases. V was trimmed by 5 bases and J by 4 bases, leaving 29 bases between them. CDR3 length: 19 residues. The germline CDR1 and CDR2 sequences are MNHEY and SMNVEV (reference sequence).

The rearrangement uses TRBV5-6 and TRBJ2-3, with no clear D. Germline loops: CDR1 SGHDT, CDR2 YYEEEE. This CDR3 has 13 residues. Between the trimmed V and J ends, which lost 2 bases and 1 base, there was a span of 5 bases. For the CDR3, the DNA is TGTGCCAGCAGCTTCCAGGGCACAGATACGCAGTATTTT. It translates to CASSFQGTDTQYF.

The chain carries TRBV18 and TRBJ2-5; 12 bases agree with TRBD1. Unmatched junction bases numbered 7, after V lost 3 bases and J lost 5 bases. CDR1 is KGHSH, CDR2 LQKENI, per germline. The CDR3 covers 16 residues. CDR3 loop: CASSPSGQGAWETQYF. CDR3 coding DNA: TGTGCCAGCTCACCCTCGGGACAGGGGGCATGGGAGACCCAGTACTTC. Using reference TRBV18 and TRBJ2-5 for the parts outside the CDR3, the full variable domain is NAGVMQNPRHLVRRRGQEARLRCSPMKGHSHVYWYRQLPEEGLKFMVYLQKENIIDESGMPKERFSAEFPKEGPSILRIQQVVRGDSAAYFCASSPSGQGAWETQYFGPGTRLLVL.

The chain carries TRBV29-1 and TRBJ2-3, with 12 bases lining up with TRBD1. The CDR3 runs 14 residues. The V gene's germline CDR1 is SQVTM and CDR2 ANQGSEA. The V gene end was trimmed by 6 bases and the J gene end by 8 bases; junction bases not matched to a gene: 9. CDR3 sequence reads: CSVSRDRGPGTQYF. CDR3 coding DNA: TGCAGCGTCTCCCGGGACAGGGGGCCCGGTACGCAGTATTTT.

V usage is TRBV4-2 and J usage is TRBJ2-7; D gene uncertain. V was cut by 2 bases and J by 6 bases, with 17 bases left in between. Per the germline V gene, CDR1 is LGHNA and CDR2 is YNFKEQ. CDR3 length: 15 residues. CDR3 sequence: CASSQNLRLWAEQYF. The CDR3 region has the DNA TGTGCCAGCAGCCAAAACCTCCGCCTCTGGGCCGAGCAGTACTTC.

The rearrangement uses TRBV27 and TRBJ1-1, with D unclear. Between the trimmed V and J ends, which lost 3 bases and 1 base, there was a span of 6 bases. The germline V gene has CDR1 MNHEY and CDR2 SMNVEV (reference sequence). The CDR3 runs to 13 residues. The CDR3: CASSFYRNTEAFF. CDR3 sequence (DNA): TGTGCCAGCAGTTTTTACAGGAACACTGAAGCTTTCTTT.

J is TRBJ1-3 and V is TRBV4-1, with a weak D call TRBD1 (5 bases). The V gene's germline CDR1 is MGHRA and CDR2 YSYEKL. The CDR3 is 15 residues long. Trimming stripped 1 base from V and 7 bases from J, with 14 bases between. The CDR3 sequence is CASSQGQGLANTIYF. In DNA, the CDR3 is TGCGCCAGCAGCCAAGGTCAGGGACTGGCGAACACCATATATTTT.

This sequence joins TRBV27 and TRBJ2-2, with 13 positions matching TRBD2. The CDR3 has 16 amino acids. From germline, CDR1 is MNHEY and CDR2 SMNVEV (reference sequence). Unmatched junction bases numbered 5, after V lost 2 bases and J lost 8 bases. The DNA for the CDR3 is TGTGCCAGCAGTTTACCGGGACTAGCGGGGAAGGGGGAGCTGTTTTTT. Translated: CASSLPGLAGKGELFF.

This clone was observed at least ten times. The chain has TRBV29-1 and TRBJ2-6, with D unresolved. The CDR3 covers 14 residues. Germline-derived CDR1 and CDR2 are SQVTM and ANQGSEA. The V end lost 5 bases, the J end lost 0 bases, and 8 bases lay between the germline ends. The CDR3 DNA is TGCAGCGTTTTCTCCCGCTCTGGGGCCAACGTCCTGACTTTC. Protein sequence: CSVFSRSGANVLTF. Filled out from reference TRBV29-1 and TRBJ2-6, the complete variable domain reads SAVISQKPSRDICQRGTSLTIQCQVDSQVTMMFWYRQQPGQSLTLIATANQGSEATYESGFVIDKFPISRPNLTFSTLTVSNMSPEDSSIYLCSVFSRSGANVLTFGAGSRLTVL.

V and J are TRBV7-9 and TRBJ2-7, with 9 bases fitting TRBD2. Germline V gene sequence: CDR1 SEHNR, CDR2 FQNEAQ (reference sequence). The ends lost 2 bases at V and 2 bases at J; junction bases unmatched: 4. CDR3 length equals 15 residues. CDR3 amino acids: CASSLLAGQTYEQYF. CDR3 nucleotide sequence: TGTGCCAGCAGCTTACTAGCGGGGCAAACCTACGAGCAGTACTTC.

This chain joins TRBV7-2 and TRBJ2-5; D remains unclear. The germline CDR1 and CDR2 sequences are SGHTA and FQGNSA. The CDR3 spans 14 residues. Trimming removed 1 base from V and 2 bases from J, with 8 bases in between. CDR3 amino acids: CASSLGSSQETQYF. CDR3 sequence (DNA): TGTGCCAGCAGCTTAGGAAGCTCGCAAGAGACCCAGTACTTC.

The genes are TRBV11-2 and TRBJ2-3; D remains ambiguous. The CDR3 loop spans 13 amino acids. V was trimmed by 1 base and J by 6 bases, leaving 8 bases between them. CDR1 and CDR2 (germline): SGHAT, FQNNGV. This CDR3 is CASSLGARDTQYF. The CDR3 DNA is TGTGCCAGCAGCTTAGGAGCTAGGGATACGCAGTATTTT.

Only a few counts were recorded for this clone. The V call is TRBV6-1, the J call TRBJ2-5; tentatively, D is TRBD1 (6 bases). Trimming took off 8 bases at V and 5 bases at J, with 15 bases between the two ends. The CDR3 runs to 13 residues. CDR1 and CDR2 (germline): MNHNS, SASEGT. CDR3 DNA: TGTGCCAGCTATTCTGGACAGATCGAGACCCAGTACTTC. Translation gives CASYSGQIETQYF.